What follows is one T cell receptor (beta chain) and its context. Per the germline V gene, CDR1 is MRHNA and CDR2 is SNTAGT. The CDR3 has 15 amino acids. Trimming cost V 6 bases and J 3 bases; bases outside gene matches: 8. This entry belongs to a study of cytomegalovirus exposure and HLA in healthy donors. 13 Jbeta primers and 60 Vbeta primers were used for the PCR. Data came from immunoSEQ multiplex PCR; TCRdb stores just in-frame clones and leaves some out. The sample has about 190,000 clones, more than 75% seen once. This receptor was identified in a man aged 25-45 years in good health and CMV-seronegative. Input material: PBMCs. This chain uses TRBV6-4 with TRBJ1-2; 9 bases agree with TRBD1. The CDR3 loop is CASSPGQGADYGYTF. The CDR3 DNA reads TGTGCCAGCAGCCCGGGACAGGGAGCGGACTATGGCTACACCTTC.